These 12 T cell receptor beta chains originate from one sample sequenced in a study of shared clonotypes between healthy human individuals. Assay used: immunoSEQ multiplex PCR; TCRdb lists only in-frame clones, some missing. The top ten clones hold under 0.6% of a sample with 1,100,000 or so clones, about 84% of them seen once. The sequencing sample was made of memory CD4+ T cells from PBMCs. This sample's subset: CD45RA-negative fraction. Receptors originate from a young man in good health. Some clones in this sample may be carry-over from other donors' samples.

The chain recombines TRBV7-6 with TRBJ2-2, with 9 bases aligning to TRBD1. Germline V gene lookup returns CDR1 SGHVS and CDR2 FNYEAQ. The CDR3 consists of 15 residues. V gave up 4 bases and J gave up 3 bases; unmatched junction bases: 3. The DNA for the CDR3 is TGTGCCAGCAGCTCCGGACAGGGGTACACCGGGGAGCTGTTTTTT. It translates to CASSSGQGYTGELFF.

The chain combines TRBV29-1 with TRBJ1-2; TRBD1 is a possible D gene (5 bases). Looked up from germline, CDR1 is SQVTM and CDR2 is ANQGSEA. This CDR3 region has 16 residues. Trimming stripped 5 bases from V and 1 base from J, with 20 bases between. The CDR3 protein is CSVSRGGTRINYGYTF. In nucleotides, the CDR3 is TGCAGCGTTTCCCGCGGGGGGACCAGAATTAACTATGGCTACACCTTC.

The table lists this clone with a few counts. This sequence joins TRBV6-5 and TRBJ1-1; tentatively, D is TRBD1 (6 bases). V shed 2 bases and J shed 5 bases, with 12 bases lying between them. CDR1 is MNHEY, CDR2 SVGAGI, per germline. The CDR3 is made up of 14 amino acids. The CDR3 protein is CASSYGGLGTEAFF. DNA of the CDR3: TGTGCCAGCAGTTACGGGGGGCTCGGGACTGAAGCTTTCTTT.

V gene TRBV7-9 combines with J gene TRBJ1-1; TRBD1 agrees at 7 bases. Losses at the gene ends were 2 bases for V and 8 bases for J; bases not matched to a gene: 5. The CDR3 spans 13 residues. CDR1 and CDR2 (germline): SEHNR, FQNEAQ (reference sequence). In DNA, the CDR3 is TGTGCCAGCAGCTTACTTCAGGGGGGCGAAGCTTTCTTT. Its protein is CASSLLQGGEAFF.

The rearrangement links TRBV28 to TRBJ2-5, with 10 bases that match TRBD2. Unmatched junction bases numbered 6, after V lost 3 bases and J lost 5 bases. Germline loops: CDR1 MDHEN, CDR2 SYDVKM. CDR3 length: 15 amino acids. This CDR3 reads CASSFLAGASETQYF. As DNA, the CDR3 is TGTGCCAGCAGTTTTCTAGCGGGAGCATCGGAGACCCAGTACTTC.

This sequence joins TRBV29-1 and TRBJ2-7; a possible D gene is TRBD2 (5 bases). The germline gives CDR1 SQVTM, CDR2 ANQGSEA. The V gene lost 6 bases and the J gene lost 8 bases, with 17 bases spanning the gap. The CDR3 is 12 amino acids. This chain's CDR3 is CSVWDGSPQQYF. In nucleotides, the CDR3 is TGCAGCGTCTGGGATGGGAGCCCTCAGCAGTACTTC.

This clone was detected only once. J is TRBJ1-2 and V is TRBV20-1; D remains ambiguous. Germline loops: CDR1 DFQATT, CDR2 SNEGSKA (reference sequence). CDR3 length equals 11 residues. Trimming left V 3 bases short and J 6 bases short, with 8 bases between. The DNA for the CDR3 is TGCAGTGCTAGTGAGATCAATGGCTACACCTTC. Its translation: CSASEINGYTF.

With respect to this clone: A read error may be the cause here, since a much bigger clone is one base away. The chain recombines TRBV7-2 with TRBJ1-1; D is unclear. Trimming pared 6 bases from V and 3 bases from J, leaving 11 bases between. CDR1 and CDR2 (germline): SGHTA, FQGNSA. CDR3 length: 13 amino acids. The CDR3 is CASSYSRDTEAFF. CDR3 nucleotide sequence: TGTGCCAGCAGTTACTCGAGGGACACTGAAGCTTTCTTT.

This chain uses TRBV10-3 with TRBJ2-3; D is perhaps TRBD1 (5 bases). CDR3 length equals 16 residues. V lost 0 bases and J 2 bases, leaving 12 bases between the germline ends. From germline, CDR1 is ENHRY and CDR2 SYGVKD. In DNA form, the CDR3 reads TGTGCCATCAGTGAGTCAGGGAAGGGGTACACAGATACGCAGTATTTT. It encodes CAISESGKGYTDTQYF.

The chain uses TRBV30 and TRBJ2-7; 7 nucleotides match TRBD2. Germline lookup yields CDR1 GTSNPN and CDR2 SVGIG (reference sequence). After removal of 0 bases from V and 5 bases from J, the junction contained 10 bases not matched to a gene. The CDR3 consists of 15 residues. The CDR3 nucleotides are TGTGCCTGGAGTGTCCCCCGGGCAGGGAGGGACGAGCAGTACTTC. It encodes CAWSVPRAGRDEQYF.

V and J are TRBV2 and TRBJ2-1; D remains ambiguous. V lost 8 bases, J lost 6 bases, and 11 bases lay in between. This CDR3 has 12 residues. Germline CDR1 and CDR2: SNHLY and FYNNEI. The DNA of the CDR3 is TGTGCCAGCCTCCTTTGGGGCAATGAGCAGTTCTTC. Translated, it gives CASLLWGNEQFF.

The chain has TRBV18 and TRBJ1-5; TRBD1 matches at 9 bases. The CDR3 has 14 amino acids. Losses at the gene ends were 3 bases for V and 5 bases for J; bases not matched to a gene: 2. Germline assignment: CDR1 KGHSH and CDR2 LQKENI. In DNA form, the CDR3 reads TGTGCCAGCTCACCCCGACAGGGGGATCAGCCCCAGCATTTT. This gives the protein CASSPRQGDQPQHF.